This T cell receptor (beta chain) was recorded in a study of human T cells and chemical hapten exposure. One entry per CDR3 protein, called by TCRdb with MiXCR from the RACE reads. There are about 31,000 distinct CDR3 sequences in the sample; around 7.4% occur only once, and 9.9% lies in the top ten. As to time point: healthy volunteer bleed at 2 weeks. Unseparated into fractions, whole blood served as the source from which total RNA was extracted. Source material: whole blood. The receptor was derived from a human donor in good health. Some clones in this sample may be carry-over from other donors' samples.

The CDR3 loop is CASSQVSGGERAFF. CDR3 bases: TGTGCCAGCAGCCAGGTATCAGGGGGCGAGAGAGCTTTCTTT. The chain recombines TRBV3-1 with TRBJ1-1, with 8 bases matching TRBD1. V gave up 3 bases and J gave up 10 bases; unmatched junction bases: 10. The CDR3 loop spans 14 amino acids. The V gene's germline CDR1 is LGHDT and CDR2 YNNKEL (reference sequence).